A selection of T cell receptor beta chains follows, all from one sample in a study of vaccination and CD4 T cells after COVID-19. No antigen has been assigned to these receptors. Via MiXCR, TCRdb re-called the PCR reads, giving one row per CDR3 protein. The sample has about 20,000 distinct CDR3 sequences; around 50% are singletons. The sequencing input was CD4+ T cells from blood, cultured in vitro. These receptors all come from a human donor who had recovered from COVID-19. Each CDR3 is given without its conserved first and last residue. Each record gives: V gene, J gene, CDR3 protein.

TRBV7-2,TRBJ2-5,ASSFGQEETQY
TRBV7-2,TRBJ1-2,ASSLAGTGGRGGYT
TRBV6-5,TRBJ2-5,ASSWTSGQETQY
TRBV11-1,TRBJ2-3,ASSVRTGTDTQY
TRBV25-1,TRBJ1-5,ASRPRYSNQPQH
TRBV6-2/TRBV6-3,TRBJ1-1,ASVTNSGASNTEAF
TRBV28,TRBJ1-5,ASSLNTGAQPQH
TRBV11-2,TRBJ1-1,ASSLAPRDYTEAF
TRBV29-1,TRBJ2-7,SVPGTSYEQY
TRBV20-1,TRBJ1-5,SARDRTTGAQPQH
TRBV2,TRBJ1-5,ASSEWRTTINQPQH
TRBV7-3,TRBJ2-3,ASSLIGGGTDTQY
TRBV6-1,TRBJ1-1,ASIKGDRSAEAF
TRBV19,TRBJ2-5,ASKTTRPTTALKETQY
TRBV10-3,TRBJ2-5,AISDSSGWTQY
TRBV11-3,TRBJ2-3,ASSLSSGRADTQY
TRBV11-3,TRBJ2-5,ASSLGGALRRETQY
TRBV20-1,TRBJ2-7,SARGLAVSYEQY
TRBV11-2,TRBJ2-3,ASSLGTTTGATDTQY
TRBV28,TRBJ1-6,ASSLTSNSPLH
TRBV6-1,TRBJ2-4,ASRRQGAAKNIQY
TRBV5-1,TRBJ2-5,ASSLAVAGVGETQY
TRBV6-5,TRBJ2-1,ASSYSAGREQF
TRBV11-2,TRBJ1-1,ASSSGSGPLGTEAF
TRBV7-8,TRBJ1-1,ASSWTGAGTEAF
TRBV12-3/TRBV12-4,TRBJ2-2,ASSSGDRVTGELF
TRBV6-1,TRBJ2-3,ASSRTSAASLADTQY
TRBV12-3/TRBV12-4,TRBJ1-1,ASSLEGVNTEAF
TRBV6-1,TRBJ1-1,ASSEKFGRTEAF
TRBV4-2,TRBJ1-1,ASSAQGTLGTEAF
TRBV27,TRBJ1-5,ASSLSAGGSFQPQH
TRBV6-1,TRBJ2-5,ASSATGVWETQY
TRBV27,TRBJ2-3,ASSLSGVSTDTQY